What follows is one T cell receptor (beta chain) and its context. No cognate antigen has been identified for it. It has no much larger one-base neighbor in the sample; base qualities were not kept. The data are from a study of long-term antiretroviral therapy in people with HIV (dated by TCRdb to the early 2020s). Context from the whole study: The earliest samples were collected approximately a decade before the 2015 WHO recommendation for immediate ART, a period when ART was typically delayed until CD4 counts fell. Whether ART initiation and durable HIV suppression were associated with changes in peripheral blood TRB repertoire composition and diversity was tested in a retrospective serial study. A total of roughly 200 cryopreserved PBMC samples were contributed to the cohort by 30 adults with confirmed HIV infection, with samples collected serially over a mean of approximately six years (range 1-12). Of the approximately 30 participants with HIV, some 12 were female. No cross-contamination during QIAcube processing was seen in test extractions of a monoclonal T-cell line run alongside 33 polyclonal samples. General findings and caveats noted by the study authors: The samples span the years 2004 to 2017, and the ART regimens used at that time may not be as effective as current regimens. Owing to limited PBMC availability, only the TCR beta chain was sequenced, without alpha chain pairing. HIV repertoires had narrower CDR3 length ranges than controls, and the network structure suggested an antigen-experienced repertoire that shifted only slightly toward naive after ART. Because cell numbers in pre-ART samples were limited, unsorted PBMC were profiled instead of sorted CD4+ and CD8+ T cells. Inferences about post-ART repertoire changes were limited because no data were available on ART adherence, viral resistance or therapy changes. The repertoire was dominated across all time points by expanded TRB clones identified before ART initiation, although this dominance was seen to fluctuate and to decrease in many PLHIV after ART. Starting ART was linked to a significant rise in TRB diversity, yet even with long-term ART the diversity remained significantly lower than in transplant donor controls.

The immunoSEQ hsTCRB v3.0 assay was used at survey level resolution to sequence the TRB variable region. TRB sequencing targeted a depth of about 40,000-50,000 T-cell genomes per sample. TRB libraries were pooled and sequenced on an Illumina MiSeq using a v3 150-cycle kit. The study's own analysis went as follows. Repertoire analysis was performed in R inside a reproducible Nextflow workflow that covered QC, data transformation and analysis. LymphoSeq2, an R package for AIRR-Seq data exploration, was used to implement custom analyses. A few samples that yielded fewer than 5000 total TRB sequences were excluded, so that fewer than 250 HIV repertoires were analyzed. Of the roughly 190 retained HIV repertoires, over 55 were collected before and about 130 after ART initiation. Each repertoire was downsampled to 5000 TRB nucleotide sequences, and summary statistics were averaged across 100 downsampling iterations. Only TRB sequences with CDR3 regions of at least seven amino acids were retained for analysis. A Shannon entropy-derived clonality score and the Gini coefficient were used to measure diversity. In the repertoire networks, any two of the top 5000 CDR3 amino acid sequences were connected whenever the two sequences differed by an edit distance of one. Antigen specificity groups and MHC restriction were predicted for TRB CDR3 amino acid sequences with GLIPH2. Known CMV, EBV, HIV or tissue antigen associations were flagged by matching CDR3 amino acid sequences against VDJdb and McPAS-TCR. Pre-ART, post-ART and control groups were compared with Wilcoxon signed-rank tests and Holm-Bonferroni correction. As stored in TCRdb, this immuneACCESS dataset retains in-frame rearrangements with V and J assigned. A fraction of the clones does not appear; measured against another copy, unresolved V genes explain less than half of the discrepancy, and the remainder lacks a known reason. The V and J calls and clone size were taken over from that table, and D and trimming were inferred from the DNA. Within this sample are about 18,000 clones, with 90% to 95% of them counted one time only. The top ten hold approximately 9.7% of the sample.

To be included, a participant needed at least one PBMC sample from before ART initiation plus at least two post-ART samples. Treatment was received in the United States of America by all participants with HIV. Cryopreserved samples of about 1-10 million PBMC were thawed and washed before DNA extraction. At the time of the earliest PBMC sample for each participant with HIV, ages ranged from about 20 to 55 years. Per participant, PBMC samples came from 1-4 timepoints prior to ART initiation and 2-8 timepoints following ART initiation, for a median of 7 samples. For every participant, serial HIV viral load, CD4+ T-cell count, ART history and demographic data were obtained. Using a Qiagen kit on a QIAcube, genomic DNA was extracted from unsorted PBMC, with samples processed in batches of 12. The germline V gene supplies CDR1 KGHSH and CDR2 LQKENI. The CDR3 spans 13 residues, from the cysteine through the phenylalanine. Kept here is only the CDR3 DNA, which spans 39 bases and is read in frame from base 1. V drops 5 bases and J drops 4 bases, leaving 11 bases in between.

The sample was unsorted PBMCs, taken 3 years after starting antiretroviral therapy. The V and J genes are TRBV18 and TRBJ1-2, and perhaps TRBD1 as D gene, on 5 matching bases. This TCR was recovered from a man aged 45-60 years with HIV. The CDR3 is CASSTTGLYGYTF. The DNA reads TGTGCCAGCTCAACTACGGGGCTCTATGGCTACACCTTC.